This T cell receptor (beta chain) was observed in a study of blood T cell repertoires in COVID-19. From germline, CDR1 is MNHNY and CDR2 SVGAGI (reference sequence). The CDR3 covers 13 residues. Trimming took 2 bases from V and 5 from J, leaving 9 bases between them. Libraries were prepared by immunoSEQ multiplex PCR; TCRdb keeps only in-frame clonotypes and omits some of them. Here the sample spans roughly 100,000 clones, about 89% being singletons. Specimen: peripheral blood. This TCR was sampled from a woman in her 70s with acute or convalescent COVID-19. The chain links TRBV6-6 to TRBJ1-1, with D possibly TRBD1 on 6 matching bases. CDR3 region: CASSYPGVTEAFF. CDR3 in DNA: TGTGCCAGCAGTTACCCAGGGGTTACTGAAGCTTTCTTT.